This T cell receptor beta chain was observed in a study of naive and memory T cell subsets. An equimolar mix of two oligonucleotides served as the beta constant-region primer for TRBC1 and TRBC2. Nested alpha and beta constant-region primers with the SP2 primer drove four PCR rounds on ligated cDNA. TCRdb independently ran MiXCR on the UMI-ligation and nested PCR reads; one entry per CDR3 protein. The sample yields tens of thousands of distinct CDR3 sequences, about 18% seen once. The CDR3 contains 15 residues. V was shortened by 0 bases and J by 0 bases, with 7 bases between the two germline ends. Germline CDR1 reads SGHAT; CDR2 reads FQNNGV. This clonotype was seen repeatedly, ten times or more.

The sample consisted of effector memory CD4+ T cells from blood. Subset specified: effector memory, CD45RA- CD27-. This rearrangement joins TRBV11-2 to TRBJ2-3; D is tentatively TRBD1 or TRBD2 (5 bases each). This clonotype was obtained from a human donor in good health. In DNA, the CDR3 is TGTGCCAGCAGCTTAGACGGGGCTAGCACAGATACGCAGTATTTT. Residues: CASSLDGASTDTQYF.